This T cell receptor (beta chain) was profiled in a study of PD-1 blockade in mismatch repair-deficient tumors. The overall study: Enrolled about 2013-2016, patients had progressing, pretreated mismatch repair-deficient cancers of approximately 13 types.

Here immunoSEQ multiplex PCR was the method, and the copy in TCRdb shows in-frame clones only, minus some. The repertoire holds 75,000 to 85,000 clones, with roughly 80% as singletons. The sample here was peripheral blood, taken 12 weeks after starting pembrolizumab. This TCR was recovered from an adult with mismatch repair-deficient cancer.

The CDR3 reads CASSVARYGEQFF. The CDR3 nucleotides read TGTGCCAGCAGCGTAGCCCGCTATGGTGAGCAGTTCTTC. J is TRBJ2-1 and V is TRBV9; D unresolved. The CDR3 loop spans 13 amino acids. Germline V gene data show CDR1 as SGDLS and CDR2 as YYNGEE. V shed 0 bases and J shed 9 bases, with 10 bases lying between them.